One and the same sample provided the 13 T cell receptor beta chains below, sequenced in a study of post-analysis software for immune sequencing data. The antigens of these receptors remain unknown. The study's findings and limits: In patients, five or six TRBV segments were more frequent than in controls, with TRBV5-6, TRBV5-1 and TRBV20-1 among them.

Prepared libraries of TCR beta cDNA carried unique molecular identifiers. In TCRdb, the PCR reads were re-called with MiXCR into one record per CDR3 protein. The sample holds about 620,000 distinct CDR3 sequences, roughly 45% seen once. Sequencing used blood. Source of these receptors: a girl between 10 and 17 years old with multiple sclerosis.

This clonotype was counted between two and nine times. Here the CDR3 DNA reads TGTGCCAGCAGCTTGTTGGACAGGGATTACAATGAGCAGTTCTTC. This translates into CASSLLDRDYNEQFF. V is TRBV5-6 and J is TRBJ2-1, with 8 bases fitting TRBD1. CDR3 size: 15 residues. With V trimmed by 1 base and J by 4 bases, 4 bases remained unmatched. The V gene's germline CDR1 is SGHDT and CDR2 YYEEEE.

This clonotype was observed a handful of times. The chain carries TRBV7-2 and TRBJ2-3; the match to TRBD2 covers 14 bases. Germline V gene lookup returns CDR1 SGHTA and CDR2 FQGNSA. V trimming: 5 bases; J trimming: 2 bases; junction bases outside the gene matches: 9. This CDR3 contains 18 residues. Here the CDR3 reads CASSPTSGGDVDTDTQYF. The CDR3 region has the DNA TGTGCCAGCAGCCCGACTAGCGGGGGGGATGTTGACACAGATACGCAGTATTTT.

CDR3 sequence reads: CASHAGQVINEQFF. In DNA, the CDR3 is TGTGCCAGCCATGCGGGACAGGTGATCAATGAGCAGTTCTTC. The chain has TRBV2 and TRBJ2-1; 8 bases line up with TRBD1. The CDR3 is made up of 14 amino acids. Germline V gives CDR1 SNHLY, CDR2 FYNNEI. V dropped 8 bases and J dropped 6; count of bases not matched to a gene: 9.

This clonotype was recorded many times. The genes are TRBV7-3 and TRBJ1-2; TRBD1 aligns across 8 bases. The CDR3 is 13 residues long. Germline values: CDR1 SGHTA, CDR2 FQGTGA. The V gene end was trimmed by 4 bases and the J gene end by 5 bases; junction bases not matched to a gene: 3. In DNA form, the CDR3 reads TGTGCCAGCAGCTCCGGACAGGGTTATGGCTACACCTTC. Amino acid sequence: CASSSGQGYGYTF.

This clonotype was counted a few times. V usage is TRBV7-2 and J usage is TRBJ2-5, with 12 bases identical to TRBD2. Losses at the gene ends were 3 bases for V and 0 bases for J; bases not matched to a gene: 8. The CDR3 is 18 residues long. Per the germline V gene, CDR1 is SGHTA and CDR2 is FQGNSA. DNA of the CDR3: TGTGCCAGCAGCTTCGAACTAGCGGGGGGTTGGTACCAAGAGACCCAGTACTTC. Protein: CASSFELAGGWYQETQYF.

To note about this clonotype: The junction and the germline gene differ at one end; a read error may be behind it. This chain connects TRBV20-1 to TRBJ2-1; D perhaps matches TRBD2 (6 bases). There are 13 residues in the CDR3. Germline values: CDR1 DFQATT, CDR2 SNEGSKA (reference sequence). As DNA, the CDR3 is TGTGGGGGGAGGTATTTCCCCGAGAGTGAGCAGTTCTTC. It specifies CGGRYFPESEQFF.

This sequence joins TRBV10-2 and TRBJ2-7; TRBD2 agrees at 12 bases. In germline, CDR1 is WSHSY, CDR2 SAAADI. V lost 8 bases to trimming and J lost 1 base; unmatched junction nucleotides: 3. The CDR3 contains 14 residues. For the CDR3, the DNA is TGCGCCAGCGCCACTAGCGGGGGGTCCTACGAGCAGTACTTC. It specifies CASATSGGSYEQYF.

A few counts support this clonotype. The chain joins TRBV12-3 or TRBV12-4 to TRBJ1-5, with D perhaps TRBD1 (6 bases). CDR3 length: 15 amino acids. Trimming shortened V by 3 bases and J by 0 bases, and 9 bases separated the two germline ends. In DNA form, the CDR3 reads TGTGCCAGCAGTTTCAGGACAGATAGCAATCAGCCCCAGCATTTT. It yields the protein CASSFRTDSNQPQHF.

This clonotype was seen more than once but under ten times. The chain recombines TRBV12-3 or TRBV12-4 with TRBJ2-1; maybe TRBD2 (6 bases). CDR3 length equals 16 residues. Trimming took off 5 bases at V and 6 bases at J, with 20 bases between the two ends. The CDR3 sequence is CASSPTGTHYGNEQFF. The CDR3 DNA sequence: TGTGCCAGCAGTCCCACGGGGACTCACTACGGCAATGAGCAGTTCTTC.

There are a few counts of this clonotype. The chain links TRBV6-5 to TRBJ1-4; no firm D call. CDR3 length: 15 amino acids. Germline V gene lookup returns CDR1 MNHEY and CDR2 SVGAGI. V gave up 7 bases and J gave up 8 bases, with 20 bases separating them. CDR3 region: CASTLGRRRGEKLFF. For the CDR3, the DNA is TGTGCCAGCACCCTTGGACGAAGACGAGGCGAAAAACTGTTTTTT.

The V and J genes are TRBV20-1 and TRBJ2-7, with 7 nucleotides matching TRBD1. CDR1 is DFQATT and CDR2 is SNEGSKA in the germline V gene (reference sequence). After removal of 0 bases from V and 2 bases from J, the junction contained 4 bases not matched to a gene. The CDR3 contains 14 residues. In DNA form, the CDR3 reads TGCAGTGCTAGAGACAGGGGGTACCCCTACGAGCAGTACTTC. Protein: CSARDRGYPYEQYF.

The chain has TRBV5-1 and TRBJ2-1; 12 positions agree with TRBD2. Germline loops: CDR1 SGHRS, CDR2 YFSETQ. This CDR3 has 14 amino acids. V dropped 1 base and J dropped 9; count of bases not matched to a gene: 2. The CDR3 reads CASSLPSGGAEQFF. The CDR3 coding sequence is TGCGCCAGCAGCTTGCCTAGCGGGGGGGCTGAGCAGTTCTTC. Based on the CDR3 plus reference TRBV5-1 and TRBJ2-1, the full variable domain is KAGVTQTPRYLIKTRGQQVTLSCSPISGHRSVSWYQQTPGQGLQFLFEYFSETQRNKGNFPGRFSGRQFSNSRSEMNVSTLELGDSALYLCASSLPSGGAEQFFGPGTRLTVL.

The chain combines TRBV27 with TRBJ2-7; TRBD1 might be the D (6 bases). V lost 6 bases and J lost 1, with 19 bases in between. Germline CDR1 and CDR2: MNHEY and SMNVEV (reference sequence). This CDR3 has 16 amino acids. The CDR3 DNA follows: TGTGCCAGCAGCCGAGTTGATGGCAGGGGATCCTACGAGCAGTACTTC. Protein: CASSRVDGRGSYEQYF.